This T cell receptor (beta chain) emerged from a study of tumor-infiltrating lymphocytes in primary liver carcinoma (dated by TCRdb to about 2017). About the investigation overall: Of the five patients, three men and two women aged 30 to 69 years, four had hepatocellular carcinoma and one had combined HCC and intrahepatic cholangiocarcinoma. Tumors of the five patients were stage T1-T3 N0M0 with maximum diameters of about 4.2 to 10 cm. Samples yielded roughly 3.65 to 7.5 million productive TCRbeta reads; read depth did not differ significantly between tissue types. The study combined TCRbeta repertoire sequencing, expression microarrays and whole-exome sequencing across five regions of each liver tumor, with adjacent normal tissue and blood. A total of approximately 35 specimens from 5 patients, comprising approximately 25 tumor regions, 5 adjacent noncancerous liver tissues and 5 peripheral blood samples, were covered by TCRbeta repertoire sequencing. To link TCRbeta repertoire diversity with the local molecular phenotype, the roughly 27 tumor region samples were profiled using Agilent mRNA microarrays. Technical replicate repertoires showed high reproducibility, with mean shared-clone rates about 0.92 and correlation coefficients above 0.95.

A remark on this clonotype: Its antigen is still unknown. The junction does not match germline at one end; this may be a read error.

What the research found in general, with its limitations: With just 4 or 5 patients in the study, the authors point out that the findings should be validated in a larger study. Because sequencing covered only the TCR beta chain and unpaired alpha chains were not captured, true repertoire diversity is likely underestimated. Bulk unsorted samples precluded comparing CD4+ and CD8+ T cell repertoires. Only about 8-24% of top clones were present in all five regions of a tumor, suggesting spatial heterogeneity of tumor-infiltrating T cells. Repertoire overlap was higher between tumor regions (mean around 36%) than tumor-adjacent (around 17%) or tumor-blood (approximately 14%) pairs, consistent with antigen-driven expansion. The top 250 clones made up a significantly larger repertoire fraction in tumors than in blood (p = 0.039).

A constant-region primer and ProtoScript II reverse transcriptase were used to reverse-transcribe TCRbeta-specific cDNA from roughly 480 ng total RNA. The TCRbeta libraries were prepared through three rounds of nested multiplex PCR following a slightly modified ARM-PCR procedure. Each of the first two PCR rounds ran for around 11 cycles and used multiplex TRBV1-TRBV30 forward primers together with a Cbeta reverse primer. Sample barcodes and Illumina adapters were attached in a final 25-cycle PCR using Deep VentR polymerase. Amplicons of 200-500 bp were gel-purified with a QIAquick gel extraction kit before sequencing. The TCRbeta amplicons were sequenced with 250-bp paired-end reads on an Illumina HiSeq 2500. The source study handled its data this way. Trimmomatic v0.33 was used to quality-trim the reads, and FLASH v1.2.11 was used to merge paired reads so that full CDR3 sequences could be recovered. V, D and J germline segments were assigned to the rearranged TCRbeta sequences by MiGEC v1.2.1b. Clonotype statistics and Shannon-Wiener diversity indices were calculated with VDJtools v1.0.0. Except for diversity analysis, only each sample's 250 most abundant clonotypes were used in subsequent analyses to reduce sampling bias. TCRdb trimmed the raw reads at Q25, called clones with MiXCR and kept productive beta chains. Duplicate CDR3 protein sequences are folded into a single record with the most common DNA and genes. TCRdb, rather than the study authors, made the V and J calls. Counted in this sample were approximately 92,000 distinct CDR3 sequences; over 55% of them appeared once. About 9.2% of the sample is taken by the ten largest.

Without any cell sorting, total RNA and DNA were co-extracted from about 20-30 mg of bulk tissue using the AllPrep DNA/RNA mini kit. Roughly 5 patients with histopathologically diagnosed primary liver carcinoma underwent surgical resection in China between late 2015 and March 2016. Chronic HBV infection was present in the patients, and the patients were treatment-naive at sampling. Five spatially separated regions were sampled per tumor: superior, inferior, left-lateral and right-lateral poles, plus the tumor centre. Histological examination found more than 85% viable tumor cells in every tumor sample. Pieces of fresh tumor and adjacent tissue were cut in half, with one half kept in RNAlater at -80 degrees C and the other half sent for histology. The CDR3 covers 14 residues, taking in both the cysteine and the phenylalanine. CDR3 DNA is the only sequence kept; it has 42 bases, read in frame from the first base. Via the germline V gene (reference sequence), CDR1 is SGHAT and CDR2 FQDESV.

This TCR came from an older woman with primary liver carcinoma and hepatitis B virus infection. Material: liver tumor tissue from sampling region 5. The cell subset or site label corresponds to: tumor region T5, tumor centre. The rearranged chain carries TRBV11-1 and TRBJ2-3; 7 of the junction bases match TRBD2. The sequenced DNA: TGTGCCAATAGCTTAAGGCAACGTGCGGGAGAGTTTCACTTT. It translates as CANSLRQRAGEFHF.